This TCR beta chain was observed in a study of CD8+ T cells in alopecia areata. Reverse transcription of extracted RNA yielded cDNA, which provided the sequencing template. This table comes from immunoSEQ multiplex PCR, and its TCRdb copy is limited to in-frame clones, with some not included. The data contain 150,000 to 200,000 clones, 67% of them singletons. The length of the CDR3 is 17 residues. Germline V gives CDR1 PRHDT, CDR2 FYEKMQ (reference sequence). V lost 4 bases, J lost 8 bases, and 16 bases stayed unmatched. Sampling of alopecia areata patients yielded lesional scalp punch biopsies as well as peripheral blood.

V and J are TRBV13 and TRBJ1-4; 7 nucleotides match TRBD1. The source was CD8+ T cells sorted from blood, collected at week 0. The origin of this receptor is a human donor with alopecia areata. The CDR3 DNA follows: TGTGCCAGCAGCTCCCGGGTGGGAACAGGGGCCCCCGAAAAACTGTTTTTT. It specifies CASSSRVGTGAPEKLFF.